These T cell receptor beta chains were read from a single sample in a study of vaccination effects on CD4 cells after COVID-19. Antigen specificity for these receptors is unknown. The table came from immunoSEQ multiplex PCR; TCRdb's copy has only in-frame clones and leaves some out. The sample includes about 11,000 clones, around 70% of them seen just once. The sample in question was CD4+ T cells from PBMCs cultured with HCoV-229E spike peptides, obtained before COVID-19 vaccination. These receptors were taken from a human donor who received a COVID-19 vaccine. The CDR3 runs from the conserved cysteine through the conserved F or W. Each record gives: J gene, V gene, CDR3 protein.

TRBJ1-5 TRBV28 CASLGPPGQPSF
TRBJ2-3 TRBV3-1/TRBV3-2 CASSPSSGATDTQYF
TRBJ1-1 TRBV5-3 CARSLEVGGRRCYERTEAFF
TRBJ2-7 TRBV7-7 CASSLRVGPLYEQYF
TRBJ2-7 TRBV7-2 CASSRPGQPLEQYF
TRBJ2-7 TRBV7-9 CASSPRQGPYYEQYF
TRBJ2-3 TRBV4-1 CASGTDWGDTQYF
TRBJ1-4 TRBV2 CASSHGGTNEKLFF
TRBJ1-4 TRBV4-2 CASSQETTTNEKLFF
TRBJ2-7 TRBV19 CATRSGGISYEQYF
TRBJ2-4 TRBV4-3 CASSQDGRGGNIQYF
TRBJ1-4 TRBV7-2 CASSPSGKAATNEKLFF
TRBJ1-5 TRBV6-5 CASSRDGDSNQPQHF
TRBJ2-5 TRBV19 CASSTWDGQETQYF
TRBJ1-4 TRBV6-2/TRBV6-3 CASSHATGQGLDEKLFF
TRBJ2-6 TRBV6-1 CASSEAGGGANVLTF
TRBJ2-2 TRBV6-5 CASRVTGELFF
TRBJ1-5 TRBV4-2 CASSQGQGAWQPQHF
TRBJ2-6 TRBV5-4 CASSPRTGVGAGANVLTF
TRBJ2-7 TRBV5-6 CASSLAAYEQYF
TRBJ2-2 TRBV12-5 CASGSIAGGYTGELFF
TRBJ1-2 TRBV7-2 CASKRGRTNYGYTF
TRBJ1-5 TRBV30 CAWSERRGNQPQHF
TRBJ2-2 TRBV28 CASSTPTGELFF
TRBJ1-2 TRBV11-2 CASSLDPGANYGYTF
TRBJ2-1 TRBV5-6 CASSSLAGVGNEQFF
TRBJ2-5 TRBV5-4 CASSLVLTGLAETQYF
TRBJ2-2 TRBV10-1 CAIYRRVYTGELFF
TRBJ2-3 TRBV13 CASSLLTLSPAGGTDTQYF
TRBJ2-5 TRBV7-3 CASSSSRQGGGETQYF
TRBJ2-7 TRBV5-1 CASSRYEQYF
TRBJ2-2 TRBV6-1 CASSAGVPDFTGELFF
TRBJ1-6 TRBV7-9 CASSLAGNSPLHF
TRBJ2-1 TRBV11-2 CASSLVGQARTSYNEQFF
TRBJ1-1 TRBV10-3 CAISESIGLSSGAGTEAFF
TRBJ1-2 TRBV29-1 CSVVGDGYTF
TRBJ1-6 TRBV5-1 CASSYRETYNSPLHF
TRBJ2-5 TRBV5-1 CASSSGRLPRTQYF
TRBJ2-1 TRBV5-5 CASSLNPLAGFDEQFF
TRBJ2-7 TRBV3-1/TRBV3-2 CASSLGREQYF
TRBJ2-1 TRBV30 CAWVWGLATYNEQFF
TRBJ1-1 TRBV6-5 CASSYDAQMNTEAFF
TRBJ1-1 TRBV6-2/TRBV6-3 CASSYGGNTEAFF
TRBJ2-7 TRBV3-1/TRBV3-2 CASSQGLIYEQYF
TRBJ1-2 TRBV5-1 CASSLVMGNYGYTF
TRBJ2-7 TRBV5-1 CASSFGTSGFYEQYF
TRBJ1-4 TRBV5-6 CASRGQLNEKLFF
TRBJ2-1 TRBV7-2 CASSLAATDYNEQFF
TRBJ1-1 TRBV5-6 CASRLDRATEAFF
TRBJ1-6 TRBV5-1 CASSLGPPSSYNSPLHF
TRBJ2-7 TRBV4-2 CASSQADRAYEQYF
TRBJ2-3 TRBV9 CASNSLSDTQYF
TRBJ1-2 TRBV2 CASSARTAVRGYTF